The present T cell receptor (beta chain) was sequenced within a study of beta chain features in type 1 diabetes listed by TCRdb under 2018. In the study overall: Mean age, gender distribution, total cell number and subset yield were not different between patients and healthy donors. A total of roughly 99 million sorted cells were examined across all samples, and the number of cells per subset was strongly correlated with RNA yield. In the study, TCRB repertoires of sorted circulating CD4+ T cell subsets from recently diagnosed type 1 diabetes patients were compared with those of matched healthy donors. Whereas all 30 or so donors provided naive and central memory subsets, regulatory and stem cell-like memory subsets were isolated from just 8 patients and about 8 healthy donors.

Of note for this clone: Its binding antigen is unknown. It has no much larger one-base neighbor in the sample; base qualities were not kept.

What the authors observed across the whole study: A moderate but significant shortening of TCRB CDR3 length was observed in type 1 diabetes patients in all four CD4+ subsets. Shorter templates might have been favored by PCR, but patient and control samples were amplified and corrected together, so both groups would have been affected equally by any skew. HLA sub-analyses involved small numbers of individuals, so any influence of HLA type on TCRB rearrangement remained unresolved. Sequencing cDNA rather than genomic DNA could over-represent highly expressing activated cells, although activation and CD3 levels did not differ between groups. At VDJ recombination sites, patients with type 1 diabetes made fewer insertions and deleted more nucleotides, a pattern implying thymic rearrangement abnormalities. Naive, central memory and regulatory TCRB repertoires appeared to be more alike among patients than among healthy donors.

The High Capacity cDNA Reverse Transcription Kit was used to reverse transcribe all of the isolated RNA, meaning that expressed TCRB transcripts were what got sequenced. Deep immunoSEQ sequencing was applied to naive, central memory and regulatory T cell samples, giving an average of about 3.8 million total reads per sample. After sorted cells were lysed in RLT buffer, RNA was extracted with DNase-treated RNeasy Micro or Mini kits, with the choice depending on cell number. To prevent cross-contamination, every cell subset was processed on its own, while patient and healthy donor samples were processed together. The immunoSEQ multiplex PCR was used to amplify TCRB sequences from cDNA, generating 87-bp fragments that spanned the CDR3 region. The amplicons were sequenced using the Illumina HiSeq platform. As for the authors' bioinformatics: PCR bias was computationally corrected using synthetic template baselines, reads within Hamming distance 2 were collapsed, and singletons that could not be merged were discarded. Reads were aligned against IMGT so that V, D and J genes, CDR3 length and insertions or deletions at six rearrangement sites could be assigned. Within each subset, clonotype counts were normalized to sorted cell number, and only after that were true diversity and Gini coefficients computed with the tcR R package. Repertoire sharing was quantified using the overlap coefficient calculated on TCRB nucleotide sequences. As a proxy for the pre-selection repertoire, out-of-frame TCRB sequences from naive cells were analyzed. Drawn from immuneACCESS, this table holds only the in-frame rearrangements with V and J called that TCRdb kept. Clones are partly lost; checked studies trace under half to an unresolved V gene and leave the rest unexplained. V, J and clone size are taken as reported in that table, and D and trimming were inferred from the DNA itself. The sample records approximately 250,000 clones, 9.6% of which are singletons. Under 0.045% of the sample rests with the top ten.

Each donor gave one peripheral blood draw, around 100 mL on average, collected into heparinised tubes. A BD FACSAria II and a panel including CD45RO, CCR7, CD25, CD127, CD95 and CD27 were used to sort naive, central memory, regulatory and stem cell-like memory CD4+ T cells. A purity above 98% was achieved for all sorted populations. PBMCs were isolated immediately by Lymphoprep density gradient centrifugation and stained directly without culture. So that batch effects would be minimized, each experiment stained and sorted samples in pairs, pairing one healthy donor with one patient. Relative to germline, V is missing 5 bases and J is missing 4 bases, with 1 base of the junction outside any gene match. The CDR3 starts with the cysteine, ends with the phenylalanine, and has 14 residues. The retained sequence is limited to the CDR3, 42 bases, with the frame set at the first base. CDR1 is given as MNHEY and CDR2 as SVGAGI, both from the germline V gene.

Specimen: naive CD4+ T cells from blood. The cell subset or site label, as the study defines it: true naive CD4+ T cells. The sequence came from a woman aged 18 to 35 in good health. This chain joins TRBV6-5 to TRBJ2-4, with 11 middle bases fitting TRBD2. The DNA reads as follows: TGTGCCAGCAGTCGGACTAGCGGGAAAAACATTCAGTACTTC. The encoded protein is CASSRTSGKNIQYF.